This TCR beta chain was recorded in a study of blood T cell repertoires in COVID-19. Study-level background: Samples came from the United States, Italy and Spain, spanning acute and convalescent COVID-19. T cells, B-cell-depleted T cells, or PBMCs supplied cDNA or gDNA.

Original processing methods: Scientists estimated how many nucleated cells there were by amplifying reference gene primers. Using immunoSEQ multiplex PCR, the repertoire was profiled, and TCRdb retains in-frame clones only, with some absent. The V and J calls and the clone size are those of that table, but D and trimming were determined from the DNA. This sample has approximately 210,000 clones, with 65% to 85% found just once. The germline gives CDR1 WNHNN, CDR2 SYGVQD (reference sequence). The V and J ends lost 0 bases and 2 bases respectively, with 17 bases between them. This CDR3 has 17 amino acids.

The material sequenced was peripheral blood. The TCR comes from a woman between 45 and 60 years old with acute or convalescent COVID-19. This chain links TRBV10-1 with TRBJ2-7; tentatively, D is TRBD2 (6 bases). CDR3 DNA: TGCGCCAGCAGTGAGTCGAAATGGCCTAGCGACCCCTACGAGCAGTACTTC. Encoded protein: CASSESKWPSDPYEQYF.